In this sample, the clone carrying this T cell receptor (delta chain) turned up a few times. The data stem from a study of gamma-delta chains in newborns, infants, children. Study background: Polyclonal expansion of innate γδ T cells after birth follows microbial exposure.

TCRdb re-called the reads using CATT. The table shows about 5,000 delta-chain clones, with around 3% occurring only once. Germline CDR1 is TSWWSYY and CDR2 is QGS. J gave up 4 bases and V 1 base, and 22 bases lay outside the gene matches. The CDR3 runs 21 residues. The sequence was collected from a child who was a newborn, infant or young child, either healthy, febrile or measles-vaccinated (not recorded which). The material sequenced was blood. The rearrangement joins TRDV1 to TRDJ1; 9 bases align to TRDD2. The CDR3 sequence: CALGEREPSYGTDYIGDKLIF. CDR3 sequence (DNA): TGTGCTCTTGGGGAACGGGAGCCTTCCTACGGGACTGACTACATTGGCGATAAACTCATCTTT.